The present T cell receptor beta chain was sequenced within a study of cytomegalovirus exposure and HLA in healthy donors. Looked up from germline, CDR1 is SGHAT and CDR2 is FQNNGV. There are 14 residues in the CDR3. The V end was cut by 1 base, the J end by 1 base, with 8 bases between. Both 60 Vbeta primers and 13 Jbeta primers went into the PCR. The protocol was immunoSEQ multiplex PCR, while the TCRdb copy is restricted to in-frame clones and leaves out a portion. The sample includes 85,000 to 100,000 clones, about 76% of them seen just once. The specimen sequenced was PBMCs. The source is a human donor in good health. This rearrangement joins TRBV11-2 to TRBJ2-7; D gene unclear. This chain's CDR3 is CASSLVSVSYEQYF. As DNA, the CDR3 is TGTGCCAGCAGCTTAGTATCGGTTTCCTACGAGCAGTACTTC.